What follows are 25 T cell receptor beta chains derived from one specimen sequenced in a study of vaccination effects on CD4 cells after COVID-19 (dated by TCRdb to between 2020 and 2023). The library was made by the immunoSEQ multiplex PCR assay. TCRdb carries this immuneACCESS record with in-frame sequences only. Its versions omit some clonotypes, under half of them owing to an unresolved V gene in the studies checked, with the rest unexplained. Here the sample has 77,000 or so clones; 60% to 85% occur a single time. The ten largest clonotypes hold roughly 10% of the sample. The antigens these receptors bind are not known. To identify antigen-specific CD4+ T cell clonotypes by their expansion, the ViraFEST assay first stimulated PBMC with viral peptide pools and then applied TCR sequencing. After approximately eleven days of culture, CD4+ T cells were isolated with the EasySep CD4+ T cell isolation kit. Healthy vaccine recipients had no prior SARS-CoV-2 infection, confirmed by negative nucleocapsid antibodies before and after vaccination.

The sequencing here drew on CD4+ T cells from PBMCs cultured with SARS-CoV-2 spike peptides, taken before COVID-19 vaccination. Sample cell subset or site, as interpreted from the label and publication: SARS-CoV-2 spike overlapping peptide pool stimulation. Receptor source: a human donor who received a COVID-19 vaccine.

The gene calls are TRBV11-2 and TRBJ1-2, with TRBD1 as a possible D gene (5 bases). V lost 1 base, J lost 6 bases, and 18 bases lay in between. Germline values: CDR1 SGHAT, CDR2 FQNNGV. The CDR3 runs 16 residues. DNA for the CDR3: TGTGCCAGCAGCTTAGCAGGACGTGTGGGGGGGGATGGCTACACCTTC. Protein product: CASSLAGRVGGDGYTF.

This clone was counted a few times. CDR3 region: CASSAQTTNTEAFF. CDR3 nucleotide sequence: TGTGCCAGCAGTGCCCAAACAACGAACACTGAAGCTTTCTTT. This sequence joins TRBV2 and TRBJ1-1, with D unresolved. The CDR3 totals 14 residues. CDR1 and CDR2 (germline): SNHLY, FYNNEI. The V end was cut by 4 bases, the J end by 1 base, with 10 bases between. Drawing the rest from reference TRBV2 and TRBJ1-1, the complete variable domain is EPEVTQTPSHQVTQMGQEVILRCVPISNHLYFYWYRQILGQKVEFLVSFYNNEISEKSEIFDDQFSVERPDGSNFTLKIRSTKLEDSAMYFCASSAQTTNTEAFFGQGTRLTVV.

The chain has TRBV2 and TRBJ1-6; D gene unclear. The CDR3 consists of 14 residues. Trimming removed 3 bases at V and 9 bases at J, with 12 bases between. Germline V lookup: CDR1 SNHLY, CDR2 FYNNEI. CDR3 amino acids: CASSDGWVGSPLHF. The CDR3 nucleotides read TGTGCCAGCAGTGACGGGTGGGTGGGTTCACCCCTCCACTTT.

The chain couples TRBV29-1 to TRBJ2-1, with TRBD1 matching over 8 bases. The V segment lost 7 bases and the J segment 0 bases; nucleotides outside the gene matches: 5. The CDR3 covers 14 residues. Germline loops: CDR1 SQVTM, CDR2 ANQGSEA. The CDR3 region is CSAGQGSSYNEQFF. The CDR3 nucleotides read TGCAGCGCCGGACAGGGATCCTCCTACAATGAGCAGTTCTTC.

The chain has TRBV7-9 and TRBJ2-5; unclear D gene. Germline lookup yields CDR1 SEHNR and CDR2 FQNEAQ (reference sequence). The CDR3 is 13 residues long. Trimming left V 10 bases short and J 1 base short, with 13 bases between. The CDR3 DNA sequence: TGTGCCACCAAAGACCGGACCCAAGAGACCCAGTACTTC. This encodes CATKDRTQETQYF.

CDR3 sequence reads: CASSYPRTGDTEAFF. The CDR3 coding sequence is TGTGCCAGCAGTTACCCAAGGACAGGGGACACTGAAGCTTTCTTT. V is TRBV6-2 or TRBV6-3 and J is TRBJ1-1; 9 nucleotides line up with TRBD1. Trimming cost V 2 bases and J 3 bases; bases outside gene matches: 4. The CDR3 runs 15 residues. In germline, CDR1 is MNHEY, CDR2 SVGEGT.

The rearrangement links TRBV4-2 to TRBJ1-1, with 8 positions matching TRBD1. The germline V gene has CDR1 LGHNA and CDR2 YNFKEQ. J lost 0 bases, V lost 4 bases, and 7 bases had no gene match. The CDR3 runs 16 residues. As DNA, the CDR3 is TGTGCCAGCAGCCTTACGCGGACAGGGCTGAACACTGAAGCTTTCTTT. Protein: CASSLTRTGLNTEAFF.

The chain couples TRBV2 to TRBJ2-1; D call uncertain. V lost 4 bases and J lost 5, with 3 bases in between. This CDR3 has 11 residues. Germline CDR1 reads SNHLY; CDR2 reads FYNNEI. In DNA form, the CDR3 reads TGTGCCAGCAGTGGTGACAATGAGCAGTTCTTC. It encodes CASSGDNEQFF.

The chain combines TRBV19 with TRBJ2-1; perhaps D is TRBD1 or TRBD2 (6 bases each). The germline CDR1 and CDR2 sequences are LNHDA and SQIVND (reference sequence). This CDR3 spans 15 amino acids. Deletions cut 3 bases from V and 9 bases from J, with 18 bases between. CDR3 DNA sequence: TGTGCCAGTAGTATGAGGGGGGCGGGGTCTGGTGAGCAGTTCTTC. Translating gives CASSMRGAGSGEQFF.

The V call is TRBV7-3, the J call TRBJ2-2; TRBD2 is a possible D gene (6 bases). Trimming cost V 5 bases and J 8 bases, with 15 bases left between them. The length of the CDR3 is 14 residues. CDR1 is SGHTA, CDR2 FQGTGA, per germline. CDR3 bases: TGTGCCAGCAGCCCCGGGACTTCTACGGGGGAGCTGTTTTTT. Encoded protein: CASSPGTSTGELFF.

The gene calls are TRBV7-3 and TRBJ2-3; TRBD2 matches at 8 bases. This CDR3 is built from 16 residues. Germline lookup yields CDR1 SGHTA and CDR2 FQGTGA. With V trimmed by 1 base and J by 4 bases, 7 bases remained unmatched. This CDR3 is CASSLSSRGGSDTQYF. CDR3 coding DNA: TGTGCCAGCAGCTTAAGTTCCCGGGGGGGATCAGATACGCAGTATTTT.

The V call is TRBV4-1, the J call TRBJ1-4; D is unclear. There are 12 residues in the CDR3. Germline lookup yields CDR1 MGHRA and CDR2 YSYEKL. Trimming pared 1 base from V and 14 bases from J, leaving 11 bases between. This CDR3 reads CASSQVGADLFF. Written as DNA, the CDR3 is TGCGCCAGCAGCCAAGTCGGAGCAGACCTGTTTTTT.

V gene TRBV10-1 combines with J gene TRBJ1-4, with D unresolved. This CDR3 comprises 15 residues. Germline V gene lookup returns CDR1 WNHNN and CDR2 SYGVQD (reference sequence). Trimming stripped 2 bases from V and 3 bases from J, with 10 bases between. The CDR3 coding sequence is TGCGCCAGCAGTGAGAATCCCGGATCTAATGAAAAACTGTTTTTT. This gives the protein CASSENPGSNEKLFF.

This clone has a handful of counts. The chain recombines TRBV9 with TRBJ2-7; 9 bases line up with TRBD2. Germline V gene lookup returns CDR1 SGDLS and CDR2 YYNGEE. The CDR3 loop spans 15 amino acids. J gave up 6 bases and V 1 base, and 8 bases lay outside the gene matches. In DNA, the CDR3 is TGTGCCAGCAGCGTACTAGCGGGGATATCGGGCGAGCAGTACGTC. Encoded protein: CASSVLAGISGEQYV.

The chain joins TRBV5-1 to TRBJ2-1, with no clear D. The germline V gene encodes CDR1 SGHRS and CDR2 YFSETQ. V shed 4 bases and J shed 5 bases, with 22 bases lying between them. The CDR3 contains 17 residues. The CDR3 DNA is TGCGCCAGCAGCGCCCGGGTCGTCGGGTCGGCGAACAATGAGCAGTTCTTC. As protein: CASSARVVGSANNEQFF.

The gene calls are TRBV10-1 and TRBJ2-1, with 9 positions matching TRBD1. CDR3 size: 17 residues. Trimming removed 6 bases from V and 7 bases from J; junction bases left unmatched: 16. Per the germline V gene, CDR1 is WNHNN and CDR2 is SYGVQD (reference sequence). CDR3 sequence (DNA): TGCGCCAGCAGGTCCGGGACAGGGAATTTATTAGTTAATGAGCAGTTCTTC. This translates into CASRSGTGNLLVNEQFF.

The V call is TRBV5-5, the J call TRBJ1-3, with D perhaps TRBD1 (6 bases). This CDR3 is built from 19 residues. The V gene's germline CDR1 is SGHKS and CDR2 YYEKEE (reference sequence). The V end lost 0 bases, the J end lost 4 bases, and 23 bases lay between the germline ends. The CDR3 region has the DNA TGTGCCAGCAGCTTGGCCGAGGGGGGGCTCCGCTGGGCAGGAAACACCATATATTTT. This codes for CASSLAEGGLRWAGNTIYF.

The chain joins TRBV7-8 to TRBJ2-7, with D unclear. The CDR3 has 12 amino acids. V was clipped by 6 bases and J by 5 bases, with 11 bases between them. CDR1 is SGHVS, CDR2 FQNEAQ, per germline. This CDR3 reads CASSRSSHEQYV. As DNA, the CDR3 is TGTGCCAGCAGTAGATCGTCCCACGAGCAGTACGTC.

This chain connects TRBV24-1 to TRBJ2-5; TRBD1 might be the D (6 bases). CDR1 is KGHDR and CDR2 is SFDVKD in the germline V gene. This CDR3 has 15 residues. With 3 bases removed from V and 6 bases from J, the gap between germline ends came to 16 bases. The CDR3 nucleotides are TGTGCCACCAGTGATGCCCGACAGGACGAACAGACCCAGTACTTC. As protein: CATSDARQDEQTQYF.

The chain carries TRBV3-1 (or the pseudogene TRBV3-2) and TRBJ2-5; TRBD2 agrees at 12 bases. The CDR3 spans 17 residues. The trim removed 0 bases at V and 4 bases at J, leaving 6 bases unmatched. Germline CDR1 reads LGHDT; CDR2 reads YNNKEL (reference sequence). CDR3 nucleotides: TGTGCCAGCAGCCAAGAGGCTAGCGGGGGGGCCTTAGAGACCCAGTACTTC. It yields the protein CASSQEASGGALETQYF.

The rearrangement uses TRBV9 and TRBJ1-1; D gene unclear. The CDR3 contains 15 residues. Trimming removed 0 bases at V and 1 base at J, with 10 bases between. The germline V gene encodes CDR1 SGDLS and CDR2 YYNGEE. The CDR3 DNA reads TGTGCCAGCAGCGTAGGACGAGGGAGGAACACTGAAGCTTTCTTT. It encodes CASSVGRGRNTEAFF.

This chain links TRBV5-6 with TRBJ1-6; weak D call: TRBD1 (5 bases). The V gene lost 3 bases and the J gene lost 4 bases, with 11 bases spanning the gap. The CDR3 is 15 amino acids. Germline lookup yields CDR1 SGHDT and CDR2 YYEEEE. The CDR3 reads CASSYGTHYNSPLHF. In DNA form, the CDR3 reads TGTGCCAGCAGCTACGGGACGCATTATAATTCACCCCTCCACTTT.

The chain carries TRBV7-2 and TRBJ1-1; perhaps TRBD1 as D (5 bases). Germline V gives CDR1 SGHTA, CDR2 FQGNSA. Trimming removed 1 base from V and 4 bases from J, with 7 bases in between. The CDR3 has 13 amino acids. CDR3 loop: CASSLGTTTEAFF. The CDR3 nucleotides are TGTGCCAGCAGCTTAGGGACAACCACTGAAGCTTTCTTT.

V and J are TRBV19 and TRBJ2-1; 10 bases fit TRBD1. CDR1 and CDR2 (germline): LNHDA, SQIVND (reference sequence). There are 16 residues in the CDR3. V shed 2 bases and J 1 base; nucleotides not matched to a gene: 2. CDR3 sequence reads: CASSIPGQGSYNEQFF. For the CDR3, the DNA is TGTGCCAGTAGTATACCGGGACAGGGGTCCTACAATGAGCAGTTCTTC.

This chain uses TRBV3-1 (or the pseudogene TRBV3-2) with TRBJ2-3, with D possibly matching TRBD2 (6 bases). Germline values: CDR1 LGHDT, CDR2 YNNKEL (reference sequence). The germline V and J ends were trimmed by 8 bases and 1 base, with 7 bases remaining between them. CDR3 length: 12 amino acids. The CDR3 DNA reads TGTGCCAGCCCGGGGGGCACAGATACGCAGTATTTT. As protein: CASPGGTDTQYF.